This TCR beta chain was identified in a study of blood T cell repertoires in COVID-19. Across the study: The United States, Italy and Spain were the sources of the acute and convalescent COVID-19 samples.

Per the original data handling: Reference gene primer amplification gave estimated nucleated cell counts. Sequencing used immunoSEQ multiplex PCR; TCRdb keeps in-frame clones, though not all of them. That table furnishes V, J and clone size, whereas the DNA furnished D and trimming. This repertoire shows about 250,000 clones, 88% found once; its top ten account for under 8%. The V and J ends lost 0 bases and 5 bases respectively, with 16 bases between them. Looked up from germline, CDR1 is SGHAT and CDR2 is FQNNGV. CDR3 length: 16 amino acids. Sequencing was done on a sample of peripheral blood. The chain employs TRBV11-2 and TRBJ1-2; D remains unclear. This TCR was recovered from a woman in her 30s with COVID-19, enrolled during active disease. CDR3 bases: TGTGCCAGCAGCTTAGATCTATCCTTTAGTAAATATGGCTACACCTTC. Its protein is CASSLDLSFSKYGYTF.